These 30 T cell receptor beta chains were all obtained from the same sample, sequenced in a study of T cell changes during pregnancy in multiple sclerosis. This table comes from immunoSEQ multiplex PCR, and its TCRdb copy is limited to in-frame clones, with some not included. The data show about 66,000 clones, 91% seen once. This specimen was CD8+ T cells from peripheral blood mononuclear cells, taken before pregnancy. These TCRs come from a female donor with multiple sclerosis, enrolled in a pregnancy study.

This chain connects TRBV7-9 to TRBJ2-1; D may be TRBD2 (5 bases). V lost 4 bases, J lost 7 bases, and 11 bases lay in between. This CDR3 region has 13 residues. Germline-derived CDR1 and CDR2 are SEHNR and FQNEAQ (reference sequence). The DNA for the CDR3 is TGTGCCAGCAGCTCCCCTCCGGGGAATGAGCAGTTCTTC. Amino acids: CASSSPPGNEQFF.

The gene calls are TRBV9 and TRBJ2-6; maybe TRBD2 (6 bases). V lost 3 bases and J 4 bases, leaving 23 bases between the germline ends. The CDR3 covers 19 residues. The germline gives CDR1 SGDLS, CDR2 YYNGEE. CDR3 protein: CASSGGARKISLGANVLTF. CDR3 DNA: TGTGCCAGCAGCGGCGGGGCCCGAAAGATCTCCCTCGGGGCCAACGTCCTGACTTTC.

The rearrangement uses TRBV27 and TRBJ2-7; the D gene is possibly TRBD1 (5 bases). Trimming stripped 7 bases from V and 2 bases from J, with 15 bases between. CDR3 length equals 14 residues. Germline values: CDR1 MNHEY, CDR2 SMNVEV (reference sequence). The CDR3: CASKVGREAYEQYF. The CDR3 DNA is TGTGCCAGCAAGGTGGGCAGGGAAGCCTACGAGCAGTACTTC.

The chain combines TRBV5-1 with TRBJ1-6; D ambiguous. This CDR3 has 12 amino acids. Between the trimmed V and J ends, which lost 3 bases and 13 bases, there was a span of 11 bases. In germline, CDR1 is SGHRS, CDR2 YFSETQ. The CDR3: CASSSESEPLHF. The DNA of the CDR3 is TGCGCCAGCAGCTCCGAGAGTGAGCCCCTCCACTTT.

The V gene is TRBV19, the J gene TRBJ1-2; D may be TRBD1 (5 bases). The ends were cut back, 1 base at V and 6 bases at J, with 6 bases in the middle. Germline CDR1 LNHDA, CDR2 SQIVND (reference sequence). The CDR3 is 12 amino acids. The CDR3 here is CASSIGQNGYTF. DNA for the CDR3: TGTGCCAGTAGTATAGGACAGAATGGCTACACCTTC.

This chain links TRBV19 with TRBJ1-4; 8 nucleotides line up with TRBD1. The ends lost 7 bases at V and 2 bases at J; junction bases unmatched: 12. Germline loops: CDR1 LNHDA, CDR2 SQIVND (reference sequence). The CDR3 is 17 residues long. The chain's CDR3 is CASKSDRVGTTNEKLFF. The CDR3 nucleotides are TGTGCCAGTAAATCGGACAGGGTTGGGACGACTAATGAAAAACTGTTTTTT.

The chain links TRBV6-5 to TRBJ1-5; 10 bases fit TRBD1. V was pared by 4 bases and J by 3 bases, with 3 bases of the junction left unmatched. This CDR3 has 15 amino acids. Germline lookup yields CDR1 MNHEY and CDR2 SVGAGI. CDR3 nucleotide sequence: TGTGCCAGCAGTTGGACAGGGGGTGACAATCAGCCCCAGCATTTT. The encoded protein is CASSWTGGDNQPQHF.

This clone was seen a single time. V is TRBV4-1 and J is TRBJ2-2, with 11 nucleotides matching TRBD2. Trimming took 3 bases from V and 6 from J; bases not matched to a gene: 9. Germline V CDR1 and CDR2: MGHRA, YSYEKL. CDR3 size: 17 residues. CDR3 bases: TGCGCCAGCAGCCAGGGTGTAGCGGGGGGGTTGGCCGGGGAGCTGTTTTTT. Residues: CASSQGVAGGLAGELFF.

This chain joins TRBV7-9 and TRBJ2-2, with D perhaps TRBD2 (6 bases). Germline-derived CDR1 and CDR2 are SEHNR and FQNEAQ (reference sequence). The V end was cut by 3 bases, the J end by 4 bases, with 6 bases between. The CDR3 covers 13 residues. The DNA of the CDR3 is TGTGCCAGCAGCTTCGGGGGCACCGGGGAGCTGTTTTTT. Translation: CASSFGGTGELFF.

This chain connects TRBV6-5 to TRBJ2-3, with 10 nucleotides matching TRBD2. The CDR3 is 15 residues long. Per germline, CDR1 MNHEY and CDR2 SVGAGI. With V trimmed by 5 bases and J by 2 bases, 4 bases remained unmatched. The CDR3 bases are TGTGCCAGCAGTAAACTAGCGGGGCACACAGATACGCAGTATTTT. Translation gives CASSKLAGHTDTQYF.

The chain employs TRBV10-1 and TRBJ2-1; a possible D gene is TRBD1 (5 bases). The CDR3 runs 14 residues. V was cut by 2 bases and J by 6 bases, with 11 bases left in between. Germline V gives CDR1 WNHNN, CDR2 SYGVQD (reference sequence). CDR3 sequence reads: CASSEGRGGNEQFF. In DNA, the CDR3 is TGCGCCAGCAGTGAGGGAAGGGGCGGCAATGAGCAGTTCTTC.

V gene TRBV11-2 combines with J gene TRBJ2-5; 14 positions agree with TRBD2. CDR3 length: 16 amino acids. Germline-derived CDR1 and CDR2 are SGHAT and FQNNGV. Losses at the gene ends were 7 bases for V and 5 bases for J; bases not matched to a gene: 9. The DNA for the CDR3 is TGTGCCAGCACCGAGACTAGCGGGGGGGCTTGGGAGACCCAGTACTTC. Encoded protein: CASTETSGGAWETQYF.

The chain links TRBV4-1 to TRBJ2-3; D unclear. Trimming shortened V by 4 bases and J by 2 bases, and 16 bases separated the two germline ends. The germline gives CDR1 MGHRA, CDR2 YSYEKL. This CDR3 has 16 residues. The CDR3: CASSPRLGSLTDTQYF. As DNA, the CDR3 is TGCGCCAGCAGCCCTAGGCTAGGTAGCCTCACAGATACGCAGTATTTT.

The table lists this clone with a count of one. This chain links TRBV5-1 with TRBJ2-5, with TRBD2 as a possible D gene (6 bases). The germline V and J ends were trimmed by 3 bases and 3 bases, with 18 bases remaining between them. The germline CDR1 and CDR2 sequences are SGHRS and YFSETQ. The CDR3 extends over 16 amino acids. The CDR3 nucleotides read TGCGCCAGCAGCTCCCCCCGGGGGATACACGAAGAGACCCAGTACTTC. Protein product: CASSSPRGIHEETQYF.

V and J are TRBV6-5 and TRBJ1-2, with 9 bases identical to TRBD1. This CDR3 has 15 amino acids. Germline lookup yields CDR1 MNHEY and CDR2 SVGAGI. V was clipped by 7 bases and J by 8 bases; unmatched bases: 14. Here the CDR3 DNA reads TGTGCCAGCAATCGGGGGACAGGGTTCGCGGGAGGCTACACCTTC. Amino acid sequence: CASNRGTGFAGGYTF.

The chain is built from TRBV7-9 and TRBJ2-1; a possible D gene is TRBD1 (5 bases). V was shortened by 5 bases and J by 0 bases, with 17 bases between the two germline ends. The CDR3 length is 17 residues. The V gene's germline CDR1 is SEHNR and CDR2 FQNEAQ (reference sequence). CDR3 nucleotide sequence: TGTGCCAGCAGCACCCCGACAGACCTTAGCTCCTACAATGAGCAGTTCTTC. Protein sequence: CASSTPTDLSSYNEQFF.

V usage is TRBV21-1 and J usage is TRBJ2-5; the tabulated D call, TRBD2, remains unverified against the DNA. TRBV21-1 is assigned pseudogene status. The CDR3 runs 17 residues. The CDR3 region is CASSMDTRTRAGETQYF. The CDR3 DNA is TGTGCCAGCAGCATGGACACCCGGACTAGAGCTGGAGAGACCCAGTACTTC.

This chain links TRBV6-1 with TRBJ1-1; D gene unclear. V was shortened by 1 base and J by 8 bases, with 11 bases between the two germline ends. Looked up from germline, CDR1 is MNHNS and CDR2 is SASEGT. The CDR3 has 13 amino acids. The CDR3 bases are TGTGCCAGCAGTGAAGGACAAGTTGGCGAAGCTTTCTTT. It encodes CASSEGQVGEAFF.

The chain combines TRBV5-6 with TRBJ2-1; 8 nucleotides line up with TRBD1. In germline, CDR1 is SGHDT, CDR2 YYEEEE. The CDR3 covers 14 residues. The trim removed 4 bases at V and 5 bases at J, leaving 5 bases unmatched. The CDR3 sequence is CASSQGTGNNEQFF. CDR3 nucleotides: TGTGCCAGCAGCCAGGGGACAGGAAACAATGAGCAGTTCTTC.

The CDR3 coding sequence is TGTGCCAGCAAACACAAATACCGGGACAATCGAAACAATGAGCAGTTCTTC. Its translation: CASKHKYRDNRNNEQFF. The genes are TRBV5-6 and TRBJ2-1, with D possibly TRBD1 on 6 matching bases. Germline V gene lookup returns CDR1 SGHDT and CDR2 YYEEEE. CDR3 length: 17 amino acids. Trimming shortened V by 6 bases and J by 5 bases, and 24 bases separated the two germline ends.

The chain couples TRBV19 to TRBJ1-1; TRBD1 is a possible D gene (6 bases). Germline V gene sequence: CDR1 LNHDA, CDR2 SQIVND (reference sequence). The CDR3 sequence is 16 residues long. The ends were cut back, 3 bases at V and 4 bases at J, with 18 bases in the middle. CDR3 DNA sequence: TGTGCCAGTAGTATCGCCATCGAAGGGGGAAGCACTGAAGCTTTCTTT. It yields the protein CASSIAIEGGSTEAFF.

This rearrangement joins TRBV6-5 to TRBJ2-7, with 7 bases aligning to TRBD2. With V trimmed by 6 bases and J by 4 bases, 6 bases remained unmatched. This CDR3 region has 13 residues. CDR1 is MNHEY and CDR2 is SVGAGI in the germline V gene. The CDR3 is CASSLSGTYEQYF. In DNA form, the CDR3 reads TGTGCCAGCAGCCTCAGCGGGACTTACGAGCAGTACTTC.

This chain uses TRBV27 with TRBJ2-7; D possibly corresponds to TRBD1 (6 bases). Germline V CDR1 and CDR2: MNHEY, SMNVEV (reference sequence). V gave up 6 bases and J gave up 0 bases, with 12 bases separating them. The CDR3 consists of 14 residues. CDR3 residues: CASSSTGLSYEQYF. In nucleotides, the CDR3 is TGTGCCAGCAGCTCGACAGGACTCTCCTACGAGCAGTACTTC.

CDR3 sequence (DNA): TGCGCCAGCAGCCACAGGGGGAGATACAATGAGCAGTTCTTC. Translated, it gives CASSHRGRYNEQFF. The chain employs TRBV5-1 and TRBJ2-1; 8 bases are shared with TRBD1. From germline, CDR1 is SGHRS and CDR2 YFSETQ. The CDR3 is made up of 14 amino acids. V dropped 4 bases and J dropped 4; count of bases not matched to a gene: 4.

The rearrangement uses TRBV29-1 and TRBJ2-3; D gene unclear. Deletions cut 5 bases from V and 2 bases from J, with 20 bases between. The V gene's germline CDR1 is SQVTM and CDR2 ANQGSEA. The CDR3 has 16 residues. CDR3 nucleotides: TGCAGCGTTTGGCCGACTCATCCACCCTACACAGATACGCAGTATTTT. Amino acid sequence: CSVWPTHPPYTDTQYF.

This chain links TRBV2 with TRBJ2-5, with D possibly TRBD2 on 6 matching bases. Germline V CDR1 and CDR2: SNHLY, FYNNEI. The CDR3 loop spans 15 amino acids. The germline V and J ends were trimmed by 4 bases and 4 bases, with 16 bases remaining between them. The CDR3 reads CASSVFPAGLETQYF. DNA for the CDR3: TGTGCCAGCAGTGTTTTCCCAGCGGGTTTAGAGACCCAGTACTTC.

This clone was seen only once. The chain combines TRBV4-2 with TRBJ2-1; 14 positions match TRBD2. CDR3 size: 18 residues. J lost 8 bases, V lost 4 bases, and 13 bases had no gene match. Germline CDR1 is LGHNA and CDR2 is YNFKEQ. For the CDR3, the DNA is TGTGCCAGCAGCCCCCTAAAGGGACTAGCGGGGGTGACGGATGAGCAGTTCTTC. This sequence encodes CASSPLKGLAGVTDEQFF.

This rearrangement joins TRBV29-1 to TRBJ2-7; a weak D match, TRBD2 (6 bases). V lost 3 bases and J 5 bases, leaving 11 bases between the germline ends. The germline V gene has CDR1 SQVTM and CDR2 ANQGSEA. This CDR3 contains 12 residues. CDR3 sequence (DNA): TGCAGCGTTGAGAGGGAGGAGGACGAGCAGTACTTC. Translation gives CSVEREEDEQYF.

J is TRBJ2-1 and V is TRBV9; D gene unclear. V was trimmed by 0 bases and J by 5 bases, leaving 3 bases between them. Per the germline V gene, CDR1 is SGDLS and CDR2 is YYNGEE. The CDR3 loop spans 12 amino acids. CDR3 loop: CASSVDNNEQFF. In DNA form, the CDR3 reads TGTGCCAGCAGCGTAGACAACAATGAGCAGTTCTTC.

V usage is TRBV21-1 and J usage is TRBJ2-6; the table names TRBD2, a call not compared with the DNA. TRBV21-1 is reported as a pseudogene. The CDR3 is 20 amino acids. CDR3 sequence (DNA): TGTGCCAGCAGCAAAAGGGGGGAGGGGGAGCTGACCTCTGGGGCCAACGTCCTGACTTTC. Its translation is CASSKRGEGELTSGANVLTF.